This TCR beta chain was identified during a study of blood T cell repertoires in COVID-19. Background on the study: PBMCs, B-cell-depleted T cells, or T cells provided the cDNA or gDNA that made up the material.

From germline, CDR1 is SGHAT and CDR2 FQNNGV. With V trimmed by 3 bases and J by 6 bases, 3 bases remained unmatched. There are 14 residues in the CDR3. As originally analysed: For nucleated cells, counts were estimated from reference gene primer amplification. Assay used: immunoSEQ multiplex PCR; TCRdb lists only in-frame clones, some missing. Clonal size and the V and J genes are those of that table, whereas D and trimming came from the DNA. The sample yields over 150,000 clones, approximately 80% seen once. Sequences were obtained from peripheral blood. V usage is TRBV11-2 and J usage is TRBJ2-1; 9 bases line up with TRBD1. The receptor comes from a woman aged 60-75 years with COVID-19, enrolled during active disease. CDR3 loop: CASSLGTGFNEQFF. CDR3 sequence (DNA): TGTGCCAGCAGCTTGGGGACAGGGTTCAATGAGCAGTTCTTC.